The rows below give T cell receptor beta chains drawn from one sample of a study of CD8 T cells in ankylosing spondylitis. TCRdb redid the calling of the 5' RACE reads with MiXCR, one entry per CDR3 protein. Here the sample spans under 250,000 distinct CDR3 sequences, roughly 10% being singletons. The specimen sequenced was blood, either unsorted or a sorted T cell fraction (not recorded which). These receptor sequences come from a male donor with ankylosing spondylitis or in good health (not recorded which). Each CDR3 is given without its conserved first and last residue. The D gene is left open where the match is weak.

j_call: TRBJ2-2
v_call: TRBV19
d_call: TRBD1
cdr3_aa: ASSIVPGQGAGELF

j_call: TRBJ2-1
v_call: TRBV7-9
d_call: .
cdr3_aa: ASTGPSRGNEQF

j_call: TRBJ2-5
v_call: TRBV5-6
d_call: .
cdr3_aa: ASSFYRRGGETQY

j_call: TRBJ2-7
v_call: TRBV21-1
d_call: .
cdr3_aa: ASSKATETYEQY

j_call: TRBJ2-1
v_call: TRBV15
d_call: TRBD2
cdr3_aa: ATSIAGQGNEQF

j_call: TRBJ2-3
v_call: TRBV7-6
d_call: .
cdr3_aa: ASSAGLRTDTQY

j_call: TRBJ1-1
v_call: TRBV7-9
d_call: .
cdr3_aa: ASSAPSDTEAF

j_call: TRBJ2-5
v_call: TRBV10-3
d_call: .
cdr3_aa: AISPDIGGYQETQY

j_call: TRBJ2-1
v_call: TRBV11-2
d_call: TRBD2
cdr3_aa: ASSFEREGNEQF

j_call: TRBJ2-1
v_call: TRBV20-1
d_call: TRBD2
cdr3_aa: SARDPSGGVF

j_call: TRBJ2-3
v_call: TRBV20-1
d_call: TRBD2
cdr3_aa: SVGTGGTDTQY

j_call: TRBJ2-7
v_call: TRBV7-2
d_call: .
cdr3_aa: ASSFSWQQY

j_call: TRBJ1-5
v_call: TRBV20-1
d_call: .
cdr3_aa: SARAPEREGQPQH

j_call: TRBJ1-4
v_call: TRBV12-3/TRBV12-4
d_call: .
cdr3_aa: ASSLRRGKLF

j_call: TRBJ1-1
v_call: TRBV27
d_call: .
cdr3_aa: ASSLPHKNTEAF

j_call: TRBJ2-2
v_call: TRBV29-1
d_call: TRBD2
cdr3_aa: SVGGGGELF

j_call: TRBJ1-5
v_call: TRBV19
d_call: .
cdr3_aa: ASSRTENQPQH

j_call: TRBJ1-2
v_call: TRBV30
d_call: .
cdr3_aa: AWAKAGGRYT

j_call: TRBJ2-1
v_call: TRBV12-3/TRBV12-4
d_call: TRBD1
cdr3_aa: ASSYGQGNNEQF

j_call: TRBJ1-4
v_call: TRBV4-2
d_call: .
cdr3_aa: ASSQAAFAGLKGSDEKLF

j_call: TRBJ1-2
v_call: TRBV5-1
d_call: TRBD1
cdr3_aa: ASSSGTENYGYT

j_call: TRBJ2-7
v_call: TRBV5-1
d_call: .
cdr3_aa: ASSSSDGSYEQY

j_call: TRBJ2-7
v_call: TRBV6-4
d_call: TRBD2
cdr3_aa: ASSELAGDKQY

j_call: TRBJ2-7
v_call: TRBV28
d_call: TRBD2
cdr3_aa: ASISLAGAYEQY

j_call: TRBJ2-3
v_call: TRBV27
d_call: .
cdr3_aa: AYLSTDTQY

j_call: TRBJ2-7
v_call: TRBV3-1
d_call: TRBD2
cdr3_aa: ASSQAGGTSYEQY

j_call: TRBJ2-7
v_call: TRBV5-1
d_call: TRBD1
cdr3_aa: ASRWTGTGDEQY

j_call: TRBJ1-2
v_call: TRBV5-1
d_call: TRBD1
cdr3_aa: ASSTTPGTGEVGGYT

j_call: TRBJ2-2
v_call: TRBV5-1
d_call: .
cdr3_aa: ASSLAWDTGELF

j_call: TRBJ2-7
v_call: TRBV18
d_call: .
cdr3_aa: ASSHAGFYEQY

j_call: TRBJ2-1
v_call: TRBV24-1
d_call: .
cdr3_aa: ATRGETYNEQF

j_call: TRBJ2-1
v_call: TRBV29-1
d_call: .
cdr3_aa: SATTSSYNEQF

j_call: TRBJ1-1
v_call: TRBV15
d_call: .
cdr3_aa: ATSMENTEAF

j_call: TRBJ1-3
v_call: TRBV29-1
d_call: .
cdr3_aa: SVWDSSGNTIY

j_call: TRBJ1-1
v_call: TRBV25-1
d_call: .
cdr3_aa: ASEGLRGANTEAF

j_call: TRBJ2-1
v_call: TRBV10-3
d_call: TRBD1
cdr3_aa: AISPGTGAHEQF